The clone carrying this T cell receptor (beta chain) was observed once. The target antigen is unknown. Looked up from germline, CDR1 is SQVTM and CDR2 is ANQGSEA. CDR3 length: 13 residues. The junction had 4 bases not matched to a gene; V was cut back by 3 bases and J by 4 bases. This specimen belongs to a study of cytomegalovirus exposure and HLA in healthy donors. Broader study findings: Exclusion as indistinguishable affected some V segments, including TRBV6-2 and TRBV6-3.

The PCR ran on 60 Vbeta and 13 Jbeta primers. TCRdb's table, derived via immunoSEQ multiplex PCR, lists solely in-frame clones and lacks some. Altogether roughly 71,000 clones are present, 60% to 65% being singletons, with the ten largest covering around 2.7%. This rearrangement joins TRBV29-1 to TRBJ2-3; 7 nucleotides align to TRBD1. Sequencing was carried out using PBMCs. This TCR derives from a man between 25 and 39 years old in good health and CMV-seronegative. The DNA of the CDR3 is TGCAGCGTTGAGGACAGGCCCCCAGATACGCAGTATTTT. Protein sequence: CSVEDRPPDTQYF.